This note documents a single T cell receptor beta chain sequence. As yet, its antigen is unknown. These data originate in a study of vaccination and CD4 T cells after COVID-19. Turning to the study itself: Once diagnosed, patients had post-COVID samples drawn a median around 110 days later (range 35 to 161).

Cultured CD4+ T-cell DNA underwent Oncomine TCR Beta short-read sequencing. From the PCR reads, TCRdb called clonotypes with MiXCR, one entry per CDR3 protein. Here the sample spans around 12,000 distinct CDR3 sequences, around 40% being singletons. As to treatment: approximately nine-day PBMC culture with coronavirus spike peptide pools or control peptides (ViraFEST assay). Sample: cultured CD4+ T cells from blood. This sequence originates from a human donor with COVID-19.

CDR3: CSARDGGLAGPNGDEQFF. The DNA of the CDR3 is TGCAGTGCTAGAGATGGGGGACTGGCGGGGCCCAATGGGGATGAGCAGTTCTTC. The V gene is TRBV20-1, the J gene TRBJ2-1; D is possibly TRBD2 (6 bases). The CDR3 runs 18 residues. Germline V gene data show CDR1 as DFQATT and CDR2 as SNEGSKA (reference sequence). V gave up 0 bases and J gave up 8 bases, with 26 bases separating them.